The 21 T cell receptor beta chains in this list originate from one sample, sequenced in a study of CD4 T cells in relation to SARS-CoV-2 and coronaviruses. What these receptors recognize is not known. Before the COVID-19 pandemic, during about 2010-2018, CD4+ T cells were taken from unexposed donors. After approximately ten days of culture, CD4+ T cells were isolated. Sequenced by immunoSEQ multiplex PCR; TCRdb stores in-frame clones only, minus some. The table records about 12,000 clones, roughly 71% of them present only once. Sequencing was done on a sample of CD4+ T cells from PBMCs, cultured in vitro. These receptor sequences come from a human donor in good health.

V usage is TRBV19 and J usage is TRBJ1-1; D not resolved. This CDR3 region has 16 residues. Per germline, CDR1 LNHDA and CDR2 SQIVND (reference sequence). Trimming cost V 0 bases and J 0 bases, with 11 bases left between them. The CDR3 coding sequence is TGTGCCAGTAGTATAGATCGGGTCACACTGAACACTGAAGCTTTCTTT. Translated: CASSIDRVTLNTEAFF.

V gene TRBV5-1 combines with J gene TRBJ2-6; maybe TRBD1 (6 bases). Per the germline V gene, CDR1 is SGHRS and CDR2 is YFSETQ. V dropped 4 bases and J dropped 2 bases, with 16 bases sitting between them. This CDR3 spans 17 amino acids. The CDR3 loop is CASSLQGTLTGANVLTF. CDR3 DNA sequence: TGCGCCAGCAGCCTACAGGGTACTTTGACTGGGGCCAACGTCCTGACTTTC.

The chain has TRBV30 and TRBJ2-7; 9 nucleotides match TRBD2. CDR3 length: 15 amino acids. The junction had 8 bases not matched to a gene; V was cut back by 3 bases and J by 2 bases. The germline gives CDR1 GTSNPN, CDR2 SVGIG (reference sequence). This CDR3 reads CAWSFPPSGTYEQYF. In DNA form, the CDR3 reads TGTGCCTGGAGCTTCCCGCCTAGCGGGACCTACGAGCAGTACTTC.

In this sample, this clone turned up a few times. This chain connects TRBV7-9 to TRBJ2-7, with D perhaps TRBD1 or TRBD2 (6 bases each). With 2 bases removed from V and 4 bases from J, the gap between germline ends came to 12 bases. The CDR3 runs to 14 residues. CDR1 and CDR2 (germline): SEHNR, FQNEAQ (reference sequence). The CDR3 nucleotides are TGTGCCAGCAGCTTAATAGGGGGGACTTACGAGCAGTACTTC. As protein: CASSLIGGTYEQYF.

In regard to this clone: Relative to the germline gene, one junction end is altered; a read error may explain this. The chain employs TRBV28 and TRBJ2-1; a weak D match, TRBD2 (6 bases). The CDR3 is 12 amino acids. Germline lookup yields CDR1 MDHEN and CDR2 SYDVKM. CDR3 region: CASSLVGGKYVF. The CDR3, as DNA: TGTGCCAGCAGTTTGGTTGGCGGGAAGTACGTCTTC.

The chain couples TRBV24-1 to TRBJ2-2; 7 bases are shared with TRBD1. The V gene end was trimmed by 1 base and the J gene end by 1 base; junction bases not matched to a gene: 2. Germline loops: CDR1 KGHDR, CDR2 SFDVKD. The CDR3 is made up of 16 amino acids. The CDR3 loop reads CATSDLGTVNTGELFF. In nucleotides, the CDR3 is TGTGCCACCAGTGATTTAGGGACAGTGAACACCGGGGAGCTGTTTTTT.

This clone was detected a few times. Here the CDR3 DNA reads TGCGCCAGCAGCCAAGCCGAAAGCTCCTACGAGCAGTACTTC. The encoded protein is CASSQAESSYEQYF. This chain links TRBV4-1 with TRBJ2-7; D is ambiguous. CDR3 length: 14 residues. V lost 1 base and J lost 0, with 7 bases in between. From germline, CDR1 is MGHRA and CDR2 YSYEKL.

The V and J genes are TRBV30 and TRBJ1-6; no definite D call. CDR1 and CDR2 (germline): GTSNPN, SVGIG (reference sequence). The CDR3 length is 12 residues. V was trimmed by 4 bases and J by 10 bases, leaving 11 bases between them. The CDR3 protein is CAWKPRHSPLHF. For the CDR3, the DNA is TGTGCCTGGAAACCCCGGCACTCACCCCTCCACTTT.

The chain recombines TRBV7-3 with TRBJ2-1, with TRBD2 matching over 9 bases. Trimming at V came to 0 bases and at J to 3 bases, leaving 3 bases not matched to a gene. The CDR3 runs 16 residues. Germline V gene sequence: CDR1 SGHTA, CDR2 FQGTGA. The CDR3, as DNA: TGTGCCAGCAGCTTAACGACTAGCGGTAACTACAATGAGCAGTTCTTC. The encoded protein is CASSLTTSGNYNEQFF.

This sequence joins TRBV12-5 and TRBJ2-6; the match to TRBD1 covers 9 bases. The CDR3 is made up of 23 amino acids. J lost 0 bases, V lost 0 bases, and 18 bases had no gene match. Germline assignment: CDR1 LGHNT and CDR2 FRNRAP. DNA for the CDR3: TGTGCTAGTGGTTTGGTACGGGGGGATTTGTTTCAGGACAGGGGCTCTGGGGCCAACGTCCTGACTTTC. Protein product: CASGLVRGDLFQDRGSGANVLTF.

The rearrangement uses TRBV6-5 and TRBJ2-5; D ambiguous. Germline CDR1 and CDR2: MNHEY and SVGAGI. The CDR3 totals 13 residues. V lost 8 bases, J lost 2 bases, and 12 bases lay in between. This chain's CDR3 is CASASRPQETQYF. The CDR3 nucleotides read TGTGCCAGCGCTTCAAGACCGCAAGAGACCCAGTACTTC.

In this sample, this clone turned up once. The chain employs TRBV7-9 and TRBJ1-1; D not resolved. Trimming removed 0 bases at V and 8 bases at J, with 13 bases between. The CDR3 runs 14 residues. Germline V gene data show CDR1 as SEHNR and CDR2 as FQNEAQ (reference sequence). DNA of the CDR3: TGTGCCAGCAGCTTAGCGTGGGGAAATCAAGAAGCTTTCTTT. Amino acid sequence: CASSLAWGNQEAFF.

The V gene is TRBV19, the J gene TRBJ2-7, with 16 bases fitting TRBD2. The CDR3 has 17 amino acids. Germline-derived CDR1 and CDR2 are LNHDA and SQIVND (reference sequence). V lost 5 bases, J lost 6 bases, and 10 bases stayed unmatched. The CDR3 DNA is TGTGCCAGTAGTCTGGGACTAGCGGGAGGGCCAGTCGCCGAGCAGTACTTC. It yields the protein CASSLGLAGGPVAEQYF.

The chain has TRBV6-1 and TRBJ2-7; tentative D call: TRBD1 (5 bases). V lost 6 bases and J 0 bases, leaving 15 bases between the germline ends. The CDR3 runs to 15 residues. From germline, CDR1 is MNHNS and CDR2 SASEGT. DNA of the CDR3: TGTGCCAGCAGAAACCTCGACAGCCTCTCCTACGAGCAGTACTTC. This translates into CASRNLDSLSYEQYF.

The chain is built from TRBV6-5 and TRBJ2-1; the D gene is possibly TRBD2 (6 bases). This CDR3 has 12 amino acids. The V gene's germline CDR1 is MNHEY and CDR2 SVGAGI. V was clipped by 6 bases and J by 3 bases, with 6 bases between them. CDR3 in amino acids: CASRGGYNEQFF. CDR3 bases: TGTGCCAGCAGGGGGGGCTACAATGAGCAGTTCTTC.

V and J are TRBV5-5 and TRBJ2-5; weak D call: TRBD1 (6 bases). The CDR3 is 16 residues long. Germline V gene data show CDR1 as SGHKS and CDR2 as YYEKEE (reference sequence). Trimming removed 0 bases from V and 4 bases from J, with 16 bases in between. The CDR3 spells CASSLGLGAVGETQYF. CDR3 DNA sequence: TGTGCCAGCAGCTTGGGTCTGGGGGCGGTTGGAGAGACCCAGTACTTC.

This rearrangement joins TRBV29-1 to TRBJ1-4, with TRBD1 identical over 7 bases. This CDR3 has 14 amino acids. V lost 5 bases to trimming and J lost 3 bases; unmatched junction nucleotides: 6. CDR1 SQVTM and CDR2 ANQGSEA come from the germline V gene. As DNA, the CDR3 is TGCAGCGTTCTGCCGGGACAGTCTAATGAAAAACTGTTTTTT. As protein: CSVLPGQSNEKLFF.

This clone was counted a few times. The rearrangement uses TRBV5-6 and TRBJ2-6; D not resolved. V lost 4 bases and J lost 0, with 17 bases in between. The germline V gene encodes CDR1 SGHDT and CDR2 YYEEEE. This CDR3 has 18 residues. In nucleotides, the CDR3 is TGTGCCAGCAGCCCGGCAAGGACGGCCCACTCTGGGGCCAACGTCCTGACTTTC. This encodes CASSPARTAHSGANVLTF.

The V and J genes are TRBV23-1 and TRBJ2-1; D is ambiguous. Being an ORF, TRBV23-1 has a function that is uncertain. V shed 0 bases and J shed 2 bases, with 11 bases lying between them. The CDR3 extends over 16 amino acids. The CDR3 loop reads CASSQSGGSTYNEQFF. CDR3 in DNA: TGCGCCAGCAGTCAATCCGGCGGTAGTACCTACAATGAGCAGTTCTTC.

The chain has TRBV5-1 and TRBJ1-1, with D possibly TRBD1 on 5 matching bases. The germline V gene has CDR1 SGHRS and CDR2 YFSETQ. The CDR3 has 14 amino acids. V lost 0 bases to trimming and J lost 4 bases, with 10 bases between them. CDR3 bases: TGCGCCAGCAGCTTGGTGCAGGGCCTCACTGAAGCTTTCTTT. Translation: CASSLVQGLTEAFF.

The CDR3 nucleotides read TGTGCCAGCAGTATCCAGGGGGCTAAGAACACCGGGGAGCTGTTTTTT. Its protein is CASSIQGAKNTGELFF. The genes are TRBV2 and TRBJ2-2, with 8 bases matching TRBD1. The CDR3 is 16 residues long. Germline CDR1 SNHLY, CDR2 FYNNEI. With 5 bases clipped from V and 1 base from J, the junction kept 6 bases outside the gene matches.